These 27 T cell receptor beta chains were all obtained from the same sample, sequenced in a study of T cells in Graves' hyperthyroidism and ophthalmopathy. TCR beta CDR3 region amplification was performed from RNA transcripts. The HTBI set primed first-round TCR CDR3 RT-PCR. Using its own MiXCR run on the multiplex PCR reads, TCRdb lists one record per CDR3 protein. There are a few hundred thousand distinct CDR3 sequences in the sample; 15% to 17% occur only once, and 25% to 35% lies in the top ten. What was sequenced was blood. Receptors originate from a woman between 18 and 29 years old with Graves' hyperthyroidism that later progressed to Graves' ophthalmopathy.

This clonotype was detected many times. The CDR3 here is CASSGGLGEQYF. The CDR3, as DNA: TGTGCCAGCAGCGGGGGGCTGGGCGAGCAGTACTTC. The gene calls are TRBV7-9 and TRBJ2-7, with D perhaps matching TRBD1 or TRBD2 (6 bases each). The CDR3 has 12 amino acids. The germline CDR1 and CDR2 sequences are SEHNR and FQNEAQ (reference sequence). Deletions cut 5 bases from V and 6 bases from J, with 11 bases between.

The chain uses TRBV18 and TRBJ2-4; the match to TRBD1 covers 7 bases. The germline V gene encodes CDR1 KGHSH and CDR2 LQKENI. Trimming at V came to 3 bases and at J to 7 bases, leaving 3 bases not matched to a gene. The CDR3 sequence is 13 residues long. The CDR3 DNA is TGTGCCAGCTCACCCTCACAGGGGAACATTCAGTACTTC. Its protein product is CASSPSQGNIQYF.

There are many counts of this clonotype. The chain recombines TRBV27 with TRBJ1-6, with 7 bases identical to TRBD1. This CDR3 has 15 residues. Germline CDR1 is MNHEY and CDR2 is SMNVEV (reference sequence). Unmatched junction bases numbered 5, after V lost 5 bases and J lost 4 bases. CDR3 in amino acids: CASSRWTGYNSPLHF. The CDR3 nucleotides are TGTGCCAGCAGTCGATGGACAGGATATAATTCACCCCTCCACTTT.

This clonotype turned up a few times. The chain recombines TRBV20-1 with TRBJ2-3, with TRBD1 matching 9 bases. This CDR3 region has 20 residues. CDR1 and CDR2 from the germline V gene are DFQATT and SNEGSKA (reference sequence). The J segment lost 0 bases and the V segment lost 0 bases, leaving 16 bases of the junction unmatched. The CDR3 nucleotides are TGCAGTGCTAGAGATGATTTGGGACAGGGACCCTCCTTTAGCACAGATACGCAGTATTTT. Translating gives CSARDDLGQGPSFSTDTQYF.

This clonotype came up a few times. Its ends do not fully match the called genes, so a read error is possible. The J gene is TRBJ1-2, the V gene TRBV15, with D perhaps matching TRBD1 (6 bases). The CDR3 runs to 16 residues. Germline assignment: CDR1 LNHNV and CDR2 YYDKDF (reference sequence). CDR3: CATSRSRAGTPYSYTF. The DNA of the CDR3 is TGTGCCACCAGCAGATCCCGGGCCGGGACACCCTATAGCTACACCTTC.

This clonotype has a count of ten or more. The chain joins TRBV27 to TRBJ2-5; D call uncertain. The CDR3 has 12 amino acids. Trimming removed 6 bases at V and 2 bases at J, with 7 bases between. CDR1 and CDR2 (germline): MNHEY, SMNVEV (reference sequence). CDR3 sequence reads: CASSPNQETQYF. The CDR3 DNA is TGTGCCAGCAGCCCTAATCAAGAGACCCAGTACTTC.

A few counts support this clonotype. The genes are TRBV7-9 and TRBJ2-7; 14 bases match TRBD2. The trim removed 1 base at V and 8 bases at J, leaving 4 bases unmatched. The V gene's germline CDR1 is SEHNR and CDR2 FQNEAQ (reference sequence). This CDR3 is built from 15 residues. In DNA form, the CDR3 reads TGTGCCAGCAGCTTAGTGGGACTAGCGGGAGAAAAGCAGTACTTC. Its protein is CASSLVGLAGEKQYF.

This clonotype has just one count. The V call is TRBV29-1, the J call TRBJ2-5; D remains unclear. CDR3 size: 13 residues. CDR1 is SQVTM, CDR2 ANQGSEA, per germline. V lost 4 bases, J lost 1 base, and 10 bases lay in between. CDR3: CSVAGQRQETQYF. For the CDR3, the DNA is TGCAGCGTTGCGGGTCAGCGCCAAGAGACCCAGTACTTC.

V gene TRBV7-9 combines with J gene TRBJ1-2; D is undetermined. The V end was cut by 1 base, the J end by 7 bases, with 31 bases between. Looked up from germline, CDR1 is SEHNR and CDR2 is FQNEAQ (reference sequence). This CDR3 comprises 20 residues. The chain's CDR3 is CASSLGALSGALERGSGYTF. For the CDR3, the DNA is TGTGCCAGCAGCTTAGGGGCGTTGTCGGGCGCGCTGGAGCGTGGTTCTGGCTACACCTTC.

As to this clonotype: This may be a read error, as it is one base from a much larger clone. CDR3 DNA sequence: TGTGCCAACTGCAGAGCCCAAGAGACCCAGTACTTC. Its protein is CANCRAQETQYF. The V call is TRBV6-2 or TRBV6-3, the J call TRBJ2-5; D remains ambiguous. V was cut by 10 bases and J by 1 base, with 10 bases left in between. Per germline, CDR1 MNHEY and CDR2 SVGEGT. This CDR3 spans 12 amino acids.

This clonotype appeared many times. The chain links TRBV6-1 to TRBJ1-1; the D is unclear. This CDR3 is 13 amino acids long. Germline CDR1 MNHNS, CDR2 SASEGT. Trimming took 2 bases from V and 7 from J, leaving 11 bases between them. The CDR3 DNA reads as TGTGCCAGCAGTGAAAATCGGGCCCGTGAAGCTTTCTTT. This sequence encodes CASSENRAREAFF.

This clonotype was recorded at least ten times. This chain uses TRBV11-2 with TRBJ1-3; D call uncertain. Trimming shortened V by 3 bases and J by 0 bases, and 6 bases separated the two germline ends. From germline, CDR1 is SGHAT and CDR2 FQNNGV. CDR3 size: 14 residues. Here the CDR3 reads CASSFSSSGNTIYF. CDR3 sequence (DNA): TGTGCCAGCAGCTTCTCCAGCTCTGGAAACACCATATATTTT.

This clonotype was counted ten times or more. The chain employs TRBV28 and TRBJ1-1; a weak D match, TRBD1 (5 bases). Germline V gene sequence: CDR1 MDHEN, CDR2 SYDVKM. The CDR3 runs 16 residues. With 3 bases removed from V and 5 bases from J, the gap between germline ends came to 19 bases. In DNA form, the CDR3 reads TGTGCCAGCAGTTTGGGAGTGGAGGGGCCGAGGACTGAAGCTTTCTTT. Protein sequence: CASSLGVEGPRTEAFF.

V gene TRBV20-1 combines with J gene TRBJ2-7, with a tentative D call TRBD2 (6 bases). Germline-derived CDR1 and CDR2 are DFQATT and SNEGSKA (reference sequence). This CDR3 has 15 residues. Trimming took 0 bases from V and 7 from J, leaving 19 bases between them. In DNA form, the CDR3 reads TGCAGTGCTAGAGAGGGGCCGGGACTCCCGGGGGAGCAGTACTTC. Its translation: CSAREGPGLPGEQYF.

The rearrangement links TRBV6-4 to TRBJ2-2; no clear D gene. V was pared by 4 bases and J by 0 bases, with 6 bases between. The CDR3 loop spans 14 amino acids. Germline CDR1 MRHNA, CDR2 SNTAGT. CDR3 sequence (DNA): TGTGCCAGCAGTGCTAGACCGAACACCGGGGAGCTGTTTTTT. Protein product: CASSARPNTGELFF.

This chain links TRBV19 with TRBJ1-5; no clear D. Germline CDR1 and CDR2: LNHDA and SQIVND (reference sequence). Trimming shortened V by 4 bases and J by 3 bases, and 13 bases separated the two germline ends. CDR3 length: 15 amino acids. The CDR3 region is CASSTSDGANQPQHF. The CDR3 region has the DNA TGTGCCAGTAGTACCTCGGACGGAGCCAATCAGCCCCAGCATTTT.

Of note for this clonotype: A junction end diverges from the germline sequence, so it may reflect a read error. The genes are TRBV6-1 and TRBJ2-3; 7 nucleotides line up with TRBD2. The germline V gene has CDR1 MNHNS and CDR2 SASEGT. This CDR3 has 15 amino acids. CDR3 in amino acids: CASGERDGVTDTQYF. The CDR3 DNA is TGTGCCAGCGGTGAGCGGGACGGGGTAACAGATACGCAGTATTTT.

The chain recombines TRBV6-2 or TRBV6-3 with TRBJ2-5; D not resolved. CDR3 length equals 13 residues. V dropped 5 bases and J dropped 0 bases, with 7 bases sitting between them. The germline gives CDR1 MNHEY, CDR2 SVGEGT. This CDR3 reads CASSVTYQETQYF. CDR3 coding DNA: TGTGCCAGCAGTGTAACGTACCAAGAGACCCAGTACTTC.

This sequence joins TRBV5-1 and TRBJ2-5; unclear D gene. CDR3 length: 15 amino acids. From germline, CDR1 is SGHRS and CDR2 YFSETQ. V was trimmed by 2 bases and J by 1 base, leaving 12 bases between them. CDR3 DNA sequence: TGCGCCAGCAGCTTAGGGTCCCAGACCCAAGAGACCCAGTACTTC. Its protein product is CASSLGSQTQETQYF.

In its sample, this clonotype was seen many times. V gene TRBV20-1 combines with J gene TRBJ2-1; D possibly corresponds to TRBD2 (6 bases). Trimming cost V 4 bases and J 4 bases, with 11 bases left between them. The CDR3 is made up of 13 amino acids. From germline, CDR1 is DFQATT and CDR2 SNEGSKA (reference sequence). The CDR3 sequence: CSAKPGTYNEQFF. The CDR3 DNA reads TGCAGTGCTAAACCCGGGACTTACAATGAGCAGTTCTTC.

This chain uses TRBV27 with TRBJ2-1; 11 bases line up with TRBD2. With 4 bases clipped from V and 8 bases from J, the junction kept 7 bases outside the gene matches. This CDR3 comprises 15 residues. The germline V gene has CDR1 MNHEY and CDR2 SMNVEV (reference sequence). CDR3: CASSSTDSGRDEQFF. CDR3 bases: TGTGCCAGCAGTTCAACTGATAGCGGGAGGGATGAGCAGTTCTTC.

This clonotype showed up many times. The chain carries TRBV11-2 and TRBJ2-5; TRBD1 agrees at 7 bases. V was clipped by 5 bases and J by 5 bases; unmatched bases: 8. CDR3 size: 14 residues. Germline CDR1 and CDR2: SGHAT and FQNNGV. This CDR3 reads CASSPPGQRETQYF. The CDR3 DNA reads TGTGCCAGCAGCCCCCCGGGACAGCGGGAGACCCAGTACTTC.

Only a few counts were recorded for this clonotype. The J gene is TRBJ2-7, the V gene TRBV7-9, with 9 positions matching TRBD2. The CDR3 is made up of 14 amino acids. CDR1 and CDR2 (germline): SEHNR, FQNEAQ (reference sequence). The trim removed 0 bases at V and 5 bases at J, leaving 2 bases unmatched. The CDR3 DNA sequence: TGTGCCAGCAGCTTAGCGACTAGCGGCCACGAGCAGTACTTC. It yields the protein CASSLATSGHEQYF.

This clonotype was counted many times. The chain uses TRBV24-1 and TRBJ2-3, with D unresolved. The germline V gene has CDR1 KGHDR and CDR2 SFDVKD. This CDR3 is 13 amino acids long. V lost 2 bases, J lost 4 bases, and 6 bases lay in between. CDR3 in amino acids: CATSDSLPDTQYF. The CDR3, as DNA: TGTGCCACCAGTGATTCCCTTCCAGATACGCAGTATTTT.

This sequence joins TRBV6-5 and TRBJ1-3; possibly TRBD1 for D (6 bases). Germline values: CDR1 MNHEY, CDR2 SVGAGI. This CDR3 has 15 residues. The germline V and J ends were trimmed by 2 bases and 3 bases, with 11 bases remaining between them. The CDR3 loop is CASSYGGLVGNTIYF. The CDR3 DNA follows: TGTGCCAGCAGTTACGGGGGGCTAGTTGGAAACACCATATATTTT.

J is TRBJ2-1 and V is TRBV7-8; no reliable D call. The CDR3 has 14 residues. The V end was cut by 1 base, the J end by 7 bases, with 11 bases between. CDR1 is SGHVS, CDR2 FQNEAQ, per germline. CDR3 sequence (DNA): TGTGCCAGCAGCTTAGTCGTCATTGGGAATGAGCAGTTCTTC. Translating it yields CASSLVVIGNEQFF.

The rearrangement links TRBV5-8 to TRBJ1-5; 9 bases are shared with TRBD1. The V and J ends lost 6 bases and 5 bases, in that order; junction bases with no gene match: 12. The CDR3 runs 16 residues. CDR1 is SGHTS, CDR2 YDEGEE, per germline. In DNA form, the CDR3 reads TGTGCCAGCACCCTGGAAGGGGGGACAGGGTATCAGCCCCAGCATTTT. It yields the protein CASTLEGGTGYQPQHF.